These T cell receptor beta chains were read from a single sample in a study of control samples from healthy donors and cancer patients. This table comes from immunoSEQ multiplex PCR, and its TCRdb copy is limited to in-frame clones, with some not included. The sample contains about 19,000 clones, around 80% of which appear only once. Sample: PBMCs. All receptors derive from a woman between 70 and 85 years old with lung cancer. The CDR3 runs from the conserved cysteine through the conserved F or W. The D gene is left open where the match is weak. Only some rows state a clone size, as once, few, many or a class for expanded clones.

>TRBJ2-2|TRBV5-4|NA|NA
TGTGCCAGCAGCTTGGCGCCCCCCGGGGAGCTGTTTTTT
CASSLAPPGELFF
>TRBJ2-4|TRBV28|NA|TRBD2
TGTGCCAGCAGCACAAGCGGGGTAGCCAAAAACATTCAGTACTTC
CASSTSGVAKNIQYF
>TRBJ2-2|TRBV6-5|NA|NA
TGTGCCAGCAGTTACGGAGGGGAGAACACCGGGGAGCTGTTTTTT
CASSYGGENTGELFF
>TRBJ1-4|TRBV11-3|NA|NA
TGTGCCAGCAGCTTTGGGGGGGACCGAACCGAAAAACTGTTTTTT
CASSFGGDRTEKLFF
>TRBJ1-5|TRBV28|NA|NA
TGTGCCAGCAGTTTGGGGGGGACACCTTATAGCAATCAGCCCCAGCATTTT
CASSLGGTPYSNQPQHF
>TRBJ1-4|TRBV19|few|NA
TGTGCCAGTAGTATAGATCCAGCGGGACGAAAACTGTTTTTT
CASSIDPAGRKLFF
>TRBJ2-7|TRBV14|NA|NA
TGTGCCAGCAGCCGTGGCGTCAGGAGGGACTACGAGCAGTACTTC
CASSRGVRRDYEQYF
>TRBJ2-2|TRBV12-3/TRBV12-4|NA|NA
TGTGCCAGCAGTCAACTAGACACCGGGGAGCTGTTTTTT
CASSQLDTGELFF
>TRBJ2-1|TRBV29-1|NA|TRBD1
TGCAGCGTTGAAGATTCGACAGGGGTGTACAATGAGCAGTTCTTC
CSVEDSTGVYNEQFF
>TRBJ1-2|TRBV27|NA|TRBD1
TGTGCCAGCAGTTCATCGACAGGGGGTCACTATGGCTACACCTTC
CASSSSTGGHYGYTF
>TRBJ1-2|TRBV14|NA|TRBD1
TGTGCCAGCAGCCAGCGGGGACAGGGGAATGGCTACACCTTC
CASSQRGQGNGYTF
>TRBJ2-1|TRBV6-2/TRBV6-3|NA|TRBD2
TGTGCCAGCAGTCCCCATGGACTAGCGGGAGGAGTTGATGAGCAGTTCTTC
CASSPHGLAGGVDEQFF
>TRBJ2-3|TRBV24-1|once|NA
TGTGCCACAGCCTATTCTTCTAGCACAGATACGCAGTATTTT
CATAYSSSTDTQYF
>TRBJ1-2|TRBV19|NA|NA
TGTGCCAGTAGTACAGAAGGGGATGGCTACACCTTC
CASSTEGDGYTF
>TRBJ2-1|TRBV3-1/TRBV3-2|NA|TRBD2
TGTGCCAGCAGCCAAGGACTAGCGGGCCTCGAGCAGTTCTTC
CASSQGLAGLEQFF
>TRBJ2-1|TRBV19|NA|NA
TGTGCCAGTACGTCCGTAAATGAGCAGTTCTTC
CASTSVNEQFF
>TRBJ1-1|TRBV19|NA|NA
TGTGCCAGTAGCAGAGTAAACACTGAAGCTTTCTTT
CASSRVNTEAFF
>TRBJ2-7|TRBV11-3|NA|NA
TGTGCCAGCAGCTTAGGGGCGCCACCCTACGAGCAGTACTTC
CASSLGAPPYEQYF
>TRBJ2-1|TRBV5-4|NA|TRBD2
TGTGCCAGCAGCTCCGGGACTAGCGGGAGATCTTACAATGAGCAGTTCTTC
CASSSGTSGRSYNEQFF
>TRBJ2-7|TRBV11-2|once|NA
TGTGCCAGCAGCTTAGCGTGGGGTGGGCCGGCTATATACGAGCAGTACTTC
CASSLAWGGPAIYEQYF
>TRBJ2-7|TRBV7-2|NA|TRBD2
TGTGCCAGCAGTCGACTAGCGGGAGGCCCCACCTACGAGCAGTACTTC
CASSRLAGGPTYEQYF
>TRBJ2-1|TRBV5-1|NA|NA
TGCGCCAGCAGCCAAATGGGTCACAATGAGCAGTTCTTC
CASSQMGHNEQFF
>TRBJ1-6|TRBV7-3|NA|NA
TGTGCCAGCAGCTTAAACGCCTATAATTCACCCCTCCACTTT
CASSLNAYNSPLHF
>TRBJ2-5|TRBV28|NA|TRBD2
TGTGCCAGTGGGACTAGCGGGAACCAAGAGACCCAGTACTTC
CASGTSGNQETQYF
>TRBJ2-1|TRBV5-1|NA|TRBD2
TGCGCCAGCAGCTTGGTAGCGGGAGAGCAGTTCTTC
CASSLVAGEQFF
>TRBJ1-1|TRBV12-3/TRBV12-4|NA|NA
TGTGCCAGCAGTCCTCAGGGGAACACTGAAGCTTTCTTT
CASSPQGNTEAFF
>TRBJ2-7|TRBV27|NA|NA
TGTGTAGCACTGGACGAGCAGTACTTC
CVALDEQYF
>TRBJ1-5|TRBV12-3/TRBV12-4|NA|NA
TGTGCCAGCAGTTTAGACCCATTTCAGCCCCAGCATTTT
CASSLDPFQPQHF
>TRBJ1-2|TRBV30|NA|NA
TGTGCCTGGAAGGGCCTGACTAACTATGGCTACACCTTC
CAWKGLTNYGYTF
>TRBJ2-5|TRBV5-1|NA|TRBD1
TGCGCCAGCACTTCCGGGACAGGGCCGGGAGAGACCCAGTACTTC
CASTSGTGPGETQYF
>TRBJ1-1|TRBV13|once|NA
TGTGCCAGCAGCTTAGACGCGAACACTGAAGCTTTCTTT
CASSLDANTEAFF
>TRBJ1-5|TRBV23-1|NA|NA
TGCGCCAGCAGTCAATCTGGCAACCATAGCAATCAGCCCCAGCATTTT
CASSQSGNHSNQPQHF
>TRBJ1-5|TRBV5-6|NA|NA
TGTGCCAGCAGCTTGGAAGGGATGAGTCAGCCCCAGCATTTT
CASSLEGMSQPQHF
>TRBJ2-1|TRBV19|NA|NA
TGTGCCAGTAGTATAGATAGAGTAACTGAGCAGTTCTTC
CASSIDRVTEQFF
>TRBJ1-1|TRBV3-1/TRBV3-2|once|NA
TGTGCCAGCAGCCAGTATAACACTGAAGCTTTCTTT
CASSQYNTEAFF
>TRBJ1-2|TRBV3-1/TRBV3-2|NA|NA
TGTGCCAGCAGCCAAGATGGGGCTTATGGCTACACCTTC
CASSQDGAYGYTF
>TRBJ2-7|TRBV6-1|once|TRBD1
TGTGCCAGCAGTGAAGGGACAGGGCCCCTTTACGAGCAGTACTTC
CASSEGTGPLYEQYF
>TRBJ1-6|TRBV28|NA|NA
TGTGCCAGCAGTTTCGATAGGCTAGGGTCACCCCTCCACTTT
CASSFDRLGSPLHF
>TRBJ2-3|TRBV5-1|NA|TRBD1
TGCGCCAGCAGCCCGGGACAGGGACGGGGGGCAGATACGCAGTATTTT
CASSPGQGRGADTQYF
>TRBJ1-2|TRBV7-3|NA|TRBD1
TGTGCCAGCAGCTTCCCGGGACAGCCATATGGCTACACCTTC
CASSFPGQPYGYTF
>TRBJ1-1|TRBV9|NA|NA
TGTGCCAGCAGCGTATTGGCAGATCCGAACACTGAAGCTTTCTTT
CASSVLADPNTEAFF
>TRBJ2-2|TRBV29-1|NA|TRBD2
TGCAGCGCCGGGGGGGCCGGGGAGCTGTTTTTT
CSAGGAGELFF
>TRBJ1-3|TRBV15|NA|NA
TGTGCCACCAGCAGAGCCCTCGGAGAGGGGAGGGCAAACACCATATATTTT
CATSRALGEGRANTIYF
>TRBJ2-7|TRBV7-2|NA|TRBD1
TGTGCCAGCAGCTTCGGGACAGGGGTCTACGAGCAGTACTTC
CASSFGTGVYEQYF
>TRBJ2-3|TRBV5-1|NA|TRBD1
TGCGCCAGCAGCCCGGGACAGGGCGCAGATACGCAGTATTTT
CASSPGQGADTQYF
>TRBJ2-2|TRBV30|NA|NA
TGTGCCTGGAACGTTGTGGGCCTCGCTAGGAACACCGGGGAGCTGTTTTTT
CAWNVVGLARNTGELFF
>TRBJ2-4|TRBV28|NA|NA
TGTGCCAGCAGCCGGAGGGGTGTGGACATTCAGTACTTC
CASSRRGVDIQYF
>TRBJ1-1|TRBV5-1|once|NA
TGCGCCAGCAGCGAGCAGGGAACTGAAGCTTTCTTT
CASSEQGTEAFF
>TRBJ2-6|TRBV9|NA|TRBD1
TGTGCCAGCAGCGTCTCTACGACAGGGATCGGGGCCAACGTCCTGACTTTC
CASSVSTTGIGANVLTF
>TRBJ1-3|TRBV30|few|NA
TGTGCCTGGACCCCGGGAAACACCATATATTTT
CAWTPGNTIYF
>TRBJ1-2|TRBV11-3|few|NA
TGTGCCAGCAGCTACGCCTACTTTTATGGCTACACCTTC
CASSYAYFYGYTF
>TRBJ2-7|TRBV5-5|NA|TRBD2
TGTGCCAGCAGCTTGGGTCGGGAGGGCTACGAGCAGTACTTC
CASSLGREGYEQYF
>TRBJ1-5|TRBV19|NA|NA
TGTGCCAGTAGTATAAAGGGCGGAGATCAGCCCCAGCATTTT
CASSIKGGDQPQHF